This paragraph covers one T cell receptor (beta chain) sequence. The PCR ran on 60 Vbeta and 13 Jbeta primers. Assay: immunoSEQ multiplex PCR; the TCRdb copy retains only in-frame clones and omits some. The sample contains about 200,000 clones, about 86% of which appear only once. The data stem from a study of cytomegalovirus exposure and HLA in healthy donors. Germline V gene lookup returns CDR1 SNHLY and CDR2 FYNNEI. Trimming left V 7 bases short and J 5 bases short, with 21 bases between. CDR3 length: 15 amino acids. This sequence was found in a woman under 40 in good health and CMV-seronegative. The genes are TRBV2 and TRBJ2-7, with a tentative D call TRBD2 (7 bases). The sample was PBMCs. DNA for the CDR3: TGTGCCAGCACCTTCCAGCCGGGGGGCTCGAACGAGCAGTACTTC. This encodes CASTFQPGGSNEQYF.